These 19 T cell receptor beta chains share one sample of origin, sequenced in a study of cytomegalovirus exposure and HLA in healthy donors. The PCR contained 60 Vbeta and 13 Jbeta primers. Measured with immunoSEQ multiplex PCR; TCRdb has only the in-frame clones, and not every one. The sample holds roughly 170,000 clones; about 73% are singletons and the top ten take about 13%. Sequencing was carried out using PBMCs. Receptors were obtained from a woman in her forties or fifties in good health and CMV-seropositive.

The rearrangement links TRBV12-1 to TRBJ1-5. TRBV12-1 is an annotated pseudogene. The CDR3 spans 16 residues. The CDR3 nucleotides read TGTGCCAGCAGCTTTTTACCAAGGAGCCTTTATCAGCCCCAGCATTTT. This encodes CASSFLPRSLYQPQHF.

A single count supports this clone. The CDR3 DNA reads as TGCGCCAGTGAGGGGGAAGGGGAGCTGTTTTTT. It is translated as CASEGEGELFF. The chain combines TRBV10-1 with TRBJ2-2; D perhaps matches TRBD1 (6 bases). V was clipped by 9 bases and J by 8 bases, with 10 bases between them. The CDR3 spans 11 residues. In germline, CDR1 is WNHNN, CDR2 SYGVQD (reference sequence).

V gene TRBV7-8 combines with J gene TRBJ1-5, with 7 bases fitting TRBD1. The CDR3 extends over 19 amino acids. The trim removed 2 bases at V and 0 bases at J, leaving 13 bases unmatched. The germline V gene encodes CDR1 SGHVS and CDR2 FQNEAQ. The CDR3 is CASSLISGGGGYSNQPQHF. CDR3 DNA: TGTGCCAGCAGCTTAATTTCAGGGGGAGGCGGATATAGCAATCAGCCCCAGCATTTT.

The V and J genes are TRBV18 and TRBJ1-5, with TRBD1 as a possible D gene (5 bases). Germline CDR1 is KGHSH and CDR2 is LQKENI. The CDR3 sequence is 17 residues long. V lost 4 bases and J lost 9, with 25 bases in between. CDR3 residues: CASSQDNYRGAKGPQHF. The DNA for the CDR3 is TGTGCCAGCTCACAAGACAATTATAGGGGTGCAAAAGGGCCCCAGCATTTT.

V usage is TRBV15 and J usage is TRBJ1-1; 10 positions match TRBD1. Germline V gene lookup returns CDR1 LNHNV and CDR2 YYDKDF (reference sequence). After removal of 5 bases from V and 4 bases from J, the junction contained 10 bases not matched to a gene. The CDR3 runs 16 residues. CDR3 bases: TGTGCCACCAGCCCGAAATCCCGGGACAGGGGCACTGAAGCTTTCTTT. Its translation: CATSPKSRDRGTEAFF.

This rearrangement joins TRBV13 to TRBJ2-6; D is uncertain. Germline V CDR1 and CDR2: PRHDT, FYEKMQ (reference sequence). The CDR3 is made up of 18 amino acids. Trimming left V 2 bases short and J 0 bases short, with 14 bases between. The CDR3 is CASSLSVGGSSGANVLTF. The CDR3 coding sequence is TGTGCCAGCAGCTTAAGTGTCGGCGGAAGCTCTGGGGCCAACGTCCTGACTTTC.

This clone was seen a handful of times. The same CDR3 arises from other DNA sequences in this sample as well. CDR3 in amino acids: CASSRQGTDTQYF. Here the CDR3 DNA reads TGTGCCAGTTCCCGACAGGGCACAGATACGCAGTATTTT. The chain employs TRBV6-5 and TRBJ2-3, with D maybe TRBD1 (6 bases). The CDR3 has 13 amino acids. Germline loops: CDR1 MNHEY, CDR2 SVGAGI. Trimming shortened V by 9 bases and J by 1 base, and 11 bases separated the two germline ends.

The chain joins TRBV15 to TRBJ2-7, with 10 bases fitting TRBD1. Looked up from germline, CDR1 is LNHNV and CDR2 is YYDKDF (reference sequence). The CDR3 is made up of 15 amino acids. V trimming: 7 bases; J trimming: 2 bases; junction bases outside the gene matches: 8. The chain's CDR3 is CATTKGTGEAYEQYF. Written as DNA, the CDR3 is TGTGCCACCACCAAAGGGACAGGGGAGGCCTACGAGCAGTACTTC.

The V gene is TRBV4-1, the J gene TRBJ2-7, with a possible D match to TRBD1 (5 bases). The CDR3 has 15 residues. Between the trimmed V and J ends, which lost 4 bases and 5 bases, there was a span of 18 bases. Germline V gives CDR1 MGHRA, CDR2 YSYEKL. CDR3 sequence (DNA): TGCGCCAGCAGCCCCACCCCAGGGAAATTTGACGAGCAGTACTTC. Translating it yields CASSPTPGKFDEQYF.

Here the CDR3 DNA reads TGTGCCAGCAGCTTGGTTAGAACTATTCCCTGGGCCAACGTCCTGACTTTC. This codes for CASSLVRTIPWANVLTF. The chain couples TRBV5-8 to TRBJ2-6; D unclear. This CDR3 region has 17 residues. V gave up 0 bases and J gave up 5 bases, with 15 bases separating them. Germline CDR1 is SGHTS and CDR2 is YDEGEE.

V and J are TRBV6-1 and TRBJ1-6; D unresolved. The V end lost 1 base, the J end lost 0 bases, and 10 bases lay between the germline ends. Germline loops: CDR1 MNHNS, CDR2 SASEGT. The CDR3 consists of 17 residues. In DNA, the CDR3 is TGTGCCAGCAGTGAAGTGGGAGGAAGCTCCTATAATTCACCCCTCCACTTT. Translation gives CASSEVGGSSYNSPLHF.

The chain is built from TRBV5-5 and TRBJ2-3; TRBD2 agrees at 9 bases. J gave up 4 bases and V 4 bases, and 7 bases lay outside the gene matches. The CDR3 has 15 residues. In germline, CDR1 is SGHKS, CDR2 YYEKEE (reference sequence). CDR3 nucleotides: TGTGCCAGCAGCCGTGGGACTAGCAGTTCAGATACGCAGTATTTT. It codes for CASSRGTSSSDTQYF.

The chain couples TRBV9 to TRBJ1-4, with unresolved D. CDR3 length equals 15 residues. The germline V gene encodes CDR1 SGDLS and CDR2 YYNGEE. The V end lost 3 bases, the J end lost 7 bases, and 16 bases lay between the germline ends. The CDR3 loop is CASSASPLGSEKLFF. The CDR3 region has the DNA TGTGCCAGCAGCGCCTCGCCCTTGGGCAGTGAAAAACTGTTTTTT. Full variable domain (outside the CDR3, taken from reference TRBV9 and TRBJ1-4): DSGVTQTPKHLITATGQRVTLRCSPRSGDLSVYWYQQSLDQGLQFLIQYYNGEERAKGNILERFSAQQFPDLHSELNLSSLELGDSALYFCASSASPLGSEKLFFGSGTQLSVL.

The chain's CDR3 is CASSGGQVMSAEAFF. The CDR3 DNA follows: TGTGCCAGCTCAGGGGGGCAGGTTATGAGCGCTGAAGCTTTCTTT. The chain recombines TRBV2 with TRBJ1-1, with 7 bases aligning to TRBD1. In germline, CDR1 is SNHLY, CDR2 FYNNEI. The trim removed 8 bases at V and 6 bases at J, leaving 15 bases unmatched. This CDR3 contains 15 residues. Using reference TRBV2 and TRBJ1-1 for the parts outside the CDR3, the full variable domain is EPEVTQTPSHQVTQMGQEVILRCVPISNHLYFYWYRQILGQKVEFLVSFYNNEISEKSEIFDDQFSVERPDGSNFTLKIRSTKLEDSAMYFCASSGGQVMSAEAFFGQGTRLTVV.

The chain's CDR3 is CASSPSAGYGDEQFF. The DNA for the CDR3 is TGTGCCAGCAGCCCATCAGCGGGGTACGGCGATGAGCAGTTCTTC. The genes are TRBV14 and TRBJ2-1; 7 positions match TRBD2. The CDR3 spans 15 residues. Per germline, CDR1 SGHDN and CDR2 FVKESK. V was pared by 4 bases and J by 8 bases, with 11 bases of the junction left unmatched. Variable domain in full (rest from reference TRBV14 and TRBJ2-1): EAGVTQFPSHSVIEKGQTVTLRCDPISGHDNLYWYRRVMGKEIKFLLHFVKESKQDESGMPNNRFLAERTGGTYSTLKVQPAELEDSGVYFCASSPSAGYGDEQFFGPGTRLTVL.

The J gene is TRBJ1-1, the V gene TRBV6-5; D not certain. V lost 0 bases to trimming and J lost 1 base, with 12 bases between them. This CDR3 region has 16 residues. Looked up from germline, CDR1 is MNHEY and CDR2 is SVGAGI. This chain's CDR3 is CASSYSINAGNTEAFF. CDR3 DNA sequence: TGTGCCAGCAGTTACTCGATCAATGCGGGGAACACTGAAGCTTTCTTT.

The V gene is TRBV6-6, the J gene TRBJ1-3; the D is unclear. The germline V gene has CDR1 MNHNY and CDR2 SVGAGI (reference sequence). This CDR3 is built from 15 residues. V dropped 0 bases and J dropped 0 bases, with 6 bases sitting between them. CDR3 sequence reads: CASSYSDFSGNTIYF. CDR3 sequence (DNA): TGTGCCAGCAGTTACTCGGACTTCTCTGGAAACACCATATATTTT.

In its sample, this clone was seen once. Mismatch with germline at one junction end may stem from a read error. The CDR3 DNA sequence: TGTGCTAGCAGCTTAGGACAGAACTACGAGCAGTACTTC. It specifies CASSLGQNYEQYF. The chain has TRBV7-7 and TRBJ2-7, with D perhaps TRBD1 (6 bases). The V gene's germline CDR1 is SSHAT and CDR2 FNYEAQ (reference sequence). This CDR3 region has 13 residues.

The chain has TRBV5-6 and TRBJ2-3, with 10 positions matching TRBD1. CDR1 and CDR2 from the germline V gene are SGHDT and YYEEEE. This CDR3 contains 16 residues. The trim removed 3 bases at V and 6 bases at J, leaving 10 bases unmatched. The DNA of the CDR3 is TGTGCCAGCAGCTCACGGACAGGGGGAGGCTTCGATACGCAGTATTTT. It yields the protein CASSSRTGGGFDTQYF.